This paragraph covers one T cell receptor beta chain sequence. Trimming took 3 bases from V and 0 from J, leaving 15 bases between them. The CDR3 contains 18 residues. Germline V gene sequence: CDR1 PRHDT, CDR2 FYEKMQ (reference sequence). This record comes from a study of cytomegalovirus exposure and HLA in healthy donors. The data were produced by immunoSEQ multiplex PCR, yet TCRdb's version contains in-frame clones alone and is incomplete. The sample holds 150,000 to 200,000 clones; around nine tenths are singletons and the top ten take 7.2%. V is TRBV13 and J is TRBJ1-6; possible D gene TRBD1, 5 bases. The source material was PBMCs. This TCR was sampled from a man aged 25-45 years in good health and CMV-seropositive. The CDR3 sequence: CASSFRNRQFSYNSPLHF. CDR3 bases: TGTGCCAGCAGCTTCAGGAACAGGCAATTCTCCTATAATTCACCCCTCCACTTT.